This TCR beta chain was retrieved from a study of cytomegalovirus exposure and HLA in healthy donors. Study at large: Of the donors genotyped, approximately 410 in all, over 80% fell in the Caucasian-associated ancestry cluster.

This CDR3 is built from 14 residues. The germline gives CDR1 KGHSH, CDR2 LQKENI. Between the trimmed V and J ends, which lost 2 bases and 3 bases, there was a span of 7 bases. The PCR contained 60 Vbeta and 13 Jbeta primers. Clones were read by immunoSEQ multiplex PCR, and TCRdb kept only the in-frame ones, dropping some. The sample has about 160,000 clones, 73% seen once. There were likely unrecorded immune exposures, though donors were nominally healthy when sampled. Regarding this clone: Its antigen is still unknown.

Study-wide results and limits: Specificity of a few CMV-associated chains for CMV antigens was verified in vitro.

Specimen: PBMCs. The chain combines TRBV18 with TRBJ1-4; no clear D. The sequence derives from a woman in her late teens or twenties in good health and CMV-seronegative. The CDR3 protein is CASSPVQANEKLFF. The CDR3 nucleotides are TGTGCCAGCTCACCAGTACAAGCTAATGAAAAACTGTTTTTT.